The source of this T cell receptor beta chain is a study of beta chain features in type 1 diabetes. This clone was observed a few times. The entirety of the isolated RNA underwent reverse transcription, so expressed TCRB transcripts were sequenced. Clones were read by immunoSEQ multiplex PCR, and TCRdb kept only the in-frame ones, dropping some. Of 200,000 to 250,000 clones in the sample, roughly a tenth were seen once. With V trimmed by 7 bases and J by 5 bases, 10 bases remained unmatched. This CDR3 comprises 15 residues. In germline, CDR1 is SQVTM, CDR2 ANQGSEA. V gene TRBV29-1 combines with J gene TRBJ2-3; 12 nucleotides line up with TRBD1. The sample consisted of central memory CD4+ T cells from blood. The clonotype comes from a man aged 18 to 30 in good health. In nucleotides, the CDR3 is TGCAGCGCCGGAGGGGACAGGGGGCCGCGAGATACGCAGTATTTT. Translation: CSAGGDRGPRDTQYF.